This section outlines one T cell receptor (beta chain) sequence together with its context. The table came from immunoSEQ multiplex PCR; TCRdb's copy has only in-frame clones and leaves some out. The sample shows around 370,000 clones, 90% to 97% of them seen only once. This specimen comes from a study of shared clonotypes between healthy human individuals. The V gene's germline CDR1 is KGHSY and CDR2 FQNENV. This CDR3 contains 15 residues. The V and J ends lost 7 bases and 2 bases, in that order; junction bases with no gene match: 6. The sequenced sample was memory CD8+ T cells sorted from blood. As for subset: CD45RO+ cells pooled with CCR7-negative TemRA cells. This sequence was found in a man under 40 in good health. The rearrangement uses TRBV16 and TRBJ2-1; 9 nucleotides match TRBD1. CDR3 in amino acids: CASMQQGAAYNEQFF. The CDR3 DNA reads as TGTGCCAGCATGCAACAGGGGGCAGCCTACAATGAGCAGTTCTTC.